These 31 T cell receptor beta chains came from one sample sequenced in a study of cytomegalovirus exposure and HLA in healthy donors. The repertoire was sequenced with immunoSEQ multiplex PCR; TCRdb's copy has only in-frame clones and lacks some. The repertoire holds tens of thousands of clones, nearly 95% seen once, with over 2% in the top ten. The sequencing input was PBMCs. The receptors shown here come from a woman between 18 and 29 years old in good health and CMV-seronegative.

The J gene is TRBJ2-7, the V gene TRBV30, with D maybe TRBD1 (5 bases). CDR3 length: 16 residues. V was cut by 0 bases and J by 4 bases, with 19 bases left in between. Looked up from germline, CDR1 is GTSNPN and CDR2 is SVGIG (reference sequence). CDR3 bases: TGTGCCTGGAGTGTAGATTCAGGGTTTCTCGGTTACGAGCAGTACTTC. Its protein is CAWSVDSGFLGYEQYF.

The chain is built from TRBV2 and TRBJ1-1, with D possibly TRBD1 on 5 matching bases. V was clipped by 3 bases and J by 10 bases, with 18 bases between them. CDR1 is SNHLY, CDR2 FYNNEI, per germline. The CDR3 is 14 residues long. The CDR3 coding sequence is TGTGCCAGCAGTGAGACCGTGGCAGGGCTCCCAGCTTTCTTT. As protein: CASSETVAGLPAFF. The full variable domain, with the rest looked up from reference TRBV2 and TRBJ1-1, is EPEVTQTPSHQVTQMGQEVILRCVPISNHLYFYWYRQILGQKVEFLVSFYNNEISEKSEIFDDQFSVERPDGSNFTLKIRSTKLEDSAMYFCASSETVAGLPAFFGQGTRLTVV.

For the CDR3, the DNA is TGCGCCAGCAGCCAAGATCTATATTCCGACGAGCAGTACTTC. This codes for CASSQDLYSDEQYF. The chain is built from TRBV4-3 and TRBJ2-7; no clear D gene. The germline V and J ends were trimmed by 0 bases and 5 bases, with 11 bases remaining between them. Germline assignment: CDR1 LGHNA and CDR2 YSLEER. CDR3 length: 14 amino acids.

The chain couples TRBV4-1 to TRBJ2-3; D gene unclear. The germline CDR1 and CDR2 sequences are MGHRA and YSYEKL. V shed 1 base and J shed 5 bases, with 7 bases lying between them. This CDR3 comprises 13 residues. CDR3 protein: CASSQVELDTQYF. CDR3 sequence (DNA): TGCGCCAGCAGCCAAGTCGAACTAGATACGCAGTATTTT.

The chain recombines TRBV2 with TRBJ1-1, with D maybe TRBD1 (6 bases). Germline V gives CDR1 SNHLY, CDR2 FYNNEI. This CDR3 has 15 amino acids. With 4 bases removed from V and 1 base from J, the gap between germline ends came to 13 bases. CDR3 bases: TGTGCCAGCAGTGTTCCAGGGGTTAGGAACACTGAAGCTTTCTTT. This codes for CASSVPGVRNTEAFF.

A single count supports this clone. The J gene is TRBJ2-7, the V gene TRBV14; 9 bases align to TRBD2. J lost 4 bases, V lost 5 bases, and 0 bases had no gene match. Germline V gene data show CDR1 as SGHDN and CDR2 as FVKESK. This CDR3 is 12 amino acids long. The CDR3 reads CASSAGGYEQYF. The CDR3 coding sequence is TGTGCCAGCAGCGCGGGGGGGTACGAGCAGTACTTC.

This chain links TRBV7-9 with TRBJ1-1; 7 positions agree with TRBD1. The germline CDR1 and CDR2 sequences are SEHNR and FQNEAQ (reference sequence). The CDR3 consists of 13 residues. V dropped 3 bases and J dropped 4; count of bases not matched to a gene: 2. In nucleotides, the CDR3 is TGTGCCAGCAGCTTTGACAGGGTCACTGAAGCTTTCTTT. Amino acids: CASSFDRVTEAFF.

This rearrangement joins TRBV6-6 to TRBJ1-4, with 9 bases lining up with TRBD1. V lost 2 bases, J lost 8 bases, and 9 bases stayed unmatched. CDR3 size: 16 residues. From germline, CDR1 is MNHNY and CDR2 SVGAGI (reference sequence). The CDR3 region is CASSYIPIDRGEKLFF. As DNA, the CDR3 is TGTGCCAGCAGTTACATACCTATAGACAGGGGGGAAAAACTGTTTTTT.

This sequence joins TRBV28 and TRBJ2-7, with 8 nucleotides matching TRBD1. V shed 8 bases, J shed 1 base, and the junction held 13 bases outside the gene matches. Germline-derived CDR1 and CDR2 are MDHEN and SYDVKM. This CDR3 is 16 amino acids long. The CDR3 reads CASRKQGQVTSYEQYF. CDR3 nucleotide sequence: TGTGCCAGCCGTAAACAGGGACAGGTCACTTCCTACGAGCAGTACTTC.

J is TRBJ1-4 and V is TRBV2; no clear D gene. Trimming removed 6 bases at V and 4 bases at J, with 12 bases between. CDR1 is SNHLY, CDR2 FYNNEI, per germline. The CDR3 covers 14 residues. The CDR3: CASRMDGLNEKLFF. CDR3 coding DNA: TGTGCCAGCAGGATGGACGGACTTAATGAAAAACTGTTTTTT. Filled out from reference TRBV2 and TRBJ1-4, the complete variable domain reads EPEVTQTPSHQVTQMGQEVILRCVPISNHLYFYWYRQILGQKVEFLVSFYNNEISEKSEIFDDQFSVERPDGSNFTLKIRSTKLEDSAMYFCASRMDGLNEKLFFGSGTQLSVL.

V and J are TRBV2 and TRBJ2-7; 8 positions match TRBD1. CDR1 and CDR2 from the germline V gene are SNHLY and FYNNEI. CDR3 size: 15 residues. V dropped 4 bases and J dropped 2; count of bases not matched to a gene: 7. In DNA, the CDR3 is TGTGCCAGCAGTGGCGACAGGGGAAACCCCTACGAGCAGTACTTC. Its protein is CASSGDRGNPYEQYF.

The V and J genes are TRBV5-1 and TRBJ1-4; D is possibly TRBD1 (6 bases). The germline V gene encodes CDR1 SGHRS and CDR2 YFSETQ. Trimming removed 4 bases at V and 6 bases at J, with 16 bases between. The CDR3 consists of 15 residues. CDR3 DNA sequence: TGCGCCAGCAGCGTCCTAGGGGGAAAGGATGAAAAACTGTTTTTT. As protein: CASSVLGGKDEKLFF.

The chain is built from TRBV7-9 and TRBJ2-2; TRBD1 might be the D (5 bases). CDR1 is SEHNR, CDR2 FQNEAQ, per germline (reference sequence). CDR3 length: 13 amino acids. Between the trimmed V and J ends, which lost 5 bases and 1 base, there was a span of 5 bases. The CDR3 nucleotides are TGTGCCAGCAGCCAGGGGAACACCGGGGAGCTGTTTTTT. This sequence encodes CASSQGNTGELFF.

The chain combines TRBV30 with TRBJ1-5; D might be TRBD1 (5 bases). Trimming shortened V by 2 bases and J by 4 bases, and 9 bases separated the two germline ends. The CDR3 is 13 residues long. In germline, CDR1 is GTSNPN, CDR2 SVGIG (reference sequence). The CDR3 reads CAWSLDINQPQHF. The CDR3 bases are TGTGCCTGGAGTTTGGACATAAATCAGCCCCAGCATTTT.

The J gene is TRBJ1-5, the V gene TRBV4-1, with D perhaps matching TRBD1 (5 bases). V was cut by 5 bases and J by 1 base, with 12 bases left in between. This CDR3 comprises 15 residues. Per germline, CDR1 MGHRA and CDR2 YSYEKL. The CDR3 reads CASSSVTASNQPQHF. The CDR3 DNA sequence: TGCGCCAGCAGCTCAGTGACAGCGAGCAATCAGCCCCAGCATTTT.

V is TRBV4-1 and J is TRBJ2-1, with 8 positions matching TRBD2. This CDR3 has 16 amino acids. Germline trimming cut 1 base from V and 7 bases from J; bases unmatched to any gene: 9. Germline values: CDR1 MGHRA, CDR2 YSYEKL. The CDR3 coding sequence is TGCGCCAGCAGCCAAGTAGGGGACCCGGGGGGGAATGAGCAGTTCTTC. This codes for CASSQVGDPGGNEQFF.

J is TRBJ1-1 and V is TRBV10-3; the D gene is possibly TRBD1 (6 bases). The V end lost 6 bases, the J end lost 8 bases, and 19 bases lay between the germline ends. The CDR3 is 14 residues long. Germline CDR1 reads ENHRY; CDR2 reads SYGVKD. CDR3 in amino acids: CAIRRTGSVLEAFF. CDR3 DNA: TGTGCCATCAGACGTACAGGGTCCGTACTGGAAGCTTTCTTT.

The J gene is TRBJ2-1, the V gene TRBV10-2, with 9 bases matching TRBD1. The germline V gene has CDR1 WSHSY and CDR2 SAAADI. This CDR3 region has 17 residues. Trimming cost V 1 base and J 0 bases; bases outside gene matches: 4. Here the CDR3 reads CASSELVGQGSYNEQFF. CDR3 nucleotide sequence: TGCGCCAGCAGTGAGTTAGTGGGACAGGGCTCCTACAATGAGCAGTTCTTC.

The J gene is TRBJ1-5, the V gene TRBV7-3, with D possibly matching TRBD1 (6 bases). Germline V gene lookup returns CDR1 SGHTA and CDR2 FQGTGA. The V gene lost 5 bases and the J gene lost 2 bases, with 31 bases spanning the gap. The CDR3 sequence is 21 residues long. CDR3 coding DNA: TGTGCCAGCAGCCATCAAAGGGAGGGGGGTTGGATTGATTGGGGCAATCAGCCCCAGCATTTT. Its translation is CASSHQREGGWIDWGNQPQHF.

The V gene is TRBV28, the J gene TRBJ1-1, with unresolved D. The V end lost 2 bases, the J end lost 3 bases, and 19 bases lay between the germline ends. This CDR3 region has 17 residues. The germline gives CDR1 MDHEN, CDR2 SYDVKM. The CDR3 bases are TGTGCCAGCAGTTTAAACGGAGTGGGCGGGAGGGACACTGAAGCTTTCTTT. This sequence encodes CASSLNGVGGRDTEAFF.

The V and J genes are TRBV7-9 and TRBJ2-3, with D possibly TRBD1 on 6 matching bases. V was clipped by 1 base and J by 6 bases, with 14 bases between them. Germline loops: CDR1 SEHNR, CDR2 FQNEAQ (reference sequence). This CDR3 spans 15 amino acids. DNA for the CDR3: TGTGCCAGCAGCTTAGTCCAGAAGGGACATGATACGCAGTATTTT. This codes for CASSLVQKGHDTQYF.

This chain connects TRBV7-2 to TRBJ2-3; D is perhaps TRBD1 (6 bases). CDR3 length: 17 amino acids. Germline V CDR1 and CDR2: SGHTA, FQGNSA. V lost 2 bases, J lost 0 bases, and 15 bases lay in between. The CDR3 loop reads CASSLRGFSPSTDTQYF. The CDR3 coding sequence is TGTGCCAGCAGCTTAAGGGGGTTTAGCCCTAGCACAGATACGCAGTATTTT.

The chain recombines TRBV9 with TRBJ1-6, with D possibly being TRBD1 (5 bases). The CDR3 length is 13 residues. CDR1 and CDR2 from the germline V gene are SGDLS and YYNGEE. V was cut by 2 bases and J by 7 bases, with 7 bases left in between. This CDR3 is CASSVYRNSPLHF. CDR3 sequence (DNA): TGTGCCAGCAGCGTCTACAGGAATTCACCCCTCCACTTT.

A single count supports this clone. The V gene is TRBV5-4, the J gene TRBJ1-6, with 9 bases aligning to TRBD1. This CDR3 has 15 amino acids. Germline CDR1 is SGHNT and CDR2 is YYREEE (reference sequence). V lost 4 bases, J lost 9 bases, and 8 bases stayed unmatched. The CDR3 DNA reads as TGTGCCAGCAGCAGAAGACAGGGGGAGAGTTCACCCCTCCACTTT. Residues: CASSRRQGESSPLHF.

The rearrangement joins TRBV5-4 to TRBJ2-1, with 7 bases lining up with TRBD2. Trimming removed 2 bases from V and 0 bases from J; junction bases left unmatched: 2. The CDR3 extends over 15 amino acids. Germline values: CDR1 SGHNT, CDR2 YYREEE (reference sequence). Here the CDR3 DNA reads TGTGCCAGCAGCTTAGGCGGGAGCTCCTACAATGAGCAGTTCTTC. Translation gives CASSLGGSSYNEQFF.

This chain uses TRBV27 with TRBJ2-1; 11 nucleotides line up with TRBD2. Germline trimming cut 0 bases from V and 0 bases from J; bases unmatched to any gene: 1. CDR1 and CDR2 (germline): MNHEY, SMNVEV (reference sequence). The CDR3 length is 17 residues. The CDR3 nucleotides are TGTGCCAGCAGTTTATCGGGACTAGCGGCCTCCTACAATGAGCAGTTCTTC. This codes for CASSLSGLAASYNEQFF.

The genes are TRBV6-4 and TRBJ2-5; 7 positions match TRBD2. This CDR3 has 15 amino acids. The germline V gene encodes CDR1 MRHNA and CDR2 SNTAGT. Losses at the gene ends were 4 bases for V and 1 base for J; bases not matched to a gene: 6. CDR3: CASSVGAGTQETQYF. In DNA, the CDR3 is TGTGCCAGCAGTGTCGGAGCGGGGACCCAAGAGACCCAGTACTTC.

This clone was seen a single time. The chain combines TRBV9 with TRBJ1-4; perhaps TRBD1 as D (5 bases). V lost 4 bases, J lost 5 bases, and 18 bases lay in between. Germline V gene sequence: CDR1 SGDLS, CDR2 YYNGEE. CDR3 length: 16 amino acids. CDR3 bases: TGTGCCAGCAGCCCGGGGGTCCTCGCAGGGAATGAAAAACTGTTTTTT. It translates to CASSPGVLAGNEKLFF.

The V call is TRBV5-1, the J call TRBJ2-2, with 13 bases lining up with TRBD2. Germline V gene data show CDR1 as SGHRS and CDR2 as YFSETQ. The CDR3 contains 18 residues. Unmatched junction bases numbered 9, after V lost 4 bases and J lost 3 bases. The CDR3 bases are TGCGCCAGCAGCCAGGGACTAGCGGGAAGGTGGGACACCGGGGAGCTGTTTTTT. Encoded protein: CASSQGLAGRWDTGELFF.

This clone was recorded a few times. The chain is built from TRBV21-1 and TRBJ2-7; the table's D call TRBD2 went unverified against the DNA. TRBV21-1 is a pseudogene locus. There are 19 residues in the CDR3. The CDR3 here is CASSKIRENGMFFSYEQYF. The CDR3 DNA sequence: TGTGCCAGCAGCAAAATAAGAGAGAACGGTATGTTCTTCTCCTACGAGCAGTACTTC.

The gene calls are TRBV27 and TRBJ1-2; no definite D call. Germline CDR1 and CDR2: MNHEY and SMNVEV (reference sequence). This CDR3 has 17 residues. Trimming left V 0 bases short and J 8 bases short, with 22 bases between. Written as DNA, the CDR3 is TGTGCCAGCAGTTTATCGTCTGACGGCCTTAGACTCTTAGGCTACACCTTC. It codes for CASSLSSDGLRLLGYTF.